Below are 17 T cell receptor beta chains sequenced from a single sample in a study of Graves' ophthalmopathy and Graves' hyperthyroidism (dated 2018 in TCRdb). Sequenced using an Illumina HiSeq 2000. For repertoire sequencing, TCR beta CDR3 regions were amplified from RNA transcripts. The first round was an RT-PCR using HTBI primers with the Qiagen OneStep RT-PCR kit, and this first round was followed by a second-round multiplex PCR, then size selection and purification. TCRdb reran the public reads through fastp at Q25 and MiXCR, keeping productive beta chains. Each entry merges the rows of one CDR3 protein and shows their most common DNA and genes. This sample is represented by more than 1,000,000 distinct CDR3 sequences; less than 45% of them were singletons. The top ten hold more than 9.5% of the sample. The sample consisted of peripheral blood or thyroid tissue (not recorded which). The source of these receptors is an adult man with Graves' hyperthyroidism.

The V gene is TRBV25-1, the J gene TRBJ2-7; D perhaps matches TRBD1 (5 bases). This CDR3 comprises 13 residues. CDR1 is MGHDK and CDR2 is SYGVNS in the germline V gene. The V end was cut by 10 bases, the J end by 0 bases, with 13 bases between. The CDR3 DNA reads TGTGCCACAACCCGGACACTCTCCTACGAGCAGTACTTC. Its protein product is CATTRTLSYEQYF.

The genes are TRBV19 and TRBJ1-4; no firm D call. V dropped 3 bases and J dropped 0 bases, with 8 bases sitting between them. The CDR3 has 15 residues. Germline V gene data show CDR1 as LNHDA and CDR2 as SQIVND (reference sequence). CDR3 loop: CASSIRPATNEKLFF. DNA of the CDR3: TGTGCCAGTAGTATCCGTCCAGCAACTAATGAAAAACTGTTTTTT.

Ten or more counts support this clonotype. At one end the junction does not follow the germline gene, possibly because of a read error. V gene TRBV4-1 combines with J gene TRBJ2-7; weak D call: TRBD2 (6 bases). Germline assignment: CDR1 MGHRA and CDR2 YSYEKL. The CDR3 spans 13 residues. CDR3 DNA: TGCGCCAGCAGCCAAGGGAGGGTCTACGAACAGTACTTC. Residues: CASSQGRVYEQYF.

Many counts were recorded for this clonotype. The chain combines TRBV7-8 with TRBJ1-4, with D maybe TRBD1 (5 bases). Looked up from germline, CDR1 is SGHVS and CDR2 is FQNEAQ. This CDR3 has 14 residues. The V and J ends lost 4 bases and 12 bases respectively, with 18 bases between them. The CDR3 DNA reads as TGTGCCAGCAGCTCCGGGACGGACATGACTGAACTGTTTTTT. Its translation is CASSSGTDMTELFF.

The V gene is TRBV28, the J gene TRBJ2-7; D possibly corresponds to TRBD2 (6 bases). The CDR3 loop spans 14 amino acids. Trimming removed 4 bases at V and 0 bases at J, with 10 bases between. The germline CDR1 and CDR2 sequences are MDHEN and SYDVKM. CDR3 nucleotide sequence: TGTGCCAGCAGTTCGTGGGGGGACTCCTACGAGCAGTACTTC. Residues: CASSSWGDSYEQYF.

A single count supports this clonotype. It may be a read error: a sequence one base away is much more abundant. The chain has TRBV29-1 and TRBJ2-5, with 12 bases aligning to TRBD2. Germline CDR1 is SQVTM and CDR2 is ANQGSEA. The CDR3 extends over 16 amino acids. The CDR3 sequence is CSAEFLAGGREETQYF. The CDR3 DNA reads TGCAGCGCTGAATTCCTAGCGGGAGGGCGGGAAGAGACCCAGTACTTC.

This clonotype was seen at least ten times. This chain links TRBV7-8 with TRBJ2-5, with 8 bases fitting TRBD2. Per the germline V gene, CDR1 is SGHVS and CDR2 is FQNEAQ. The V and J ends lost 5 bases and 7 bases, in that order; junction bases with no gene match: 6. The CDR3 contains 13 residues. The CDR3 is CASSLTSGGTQYF. CDR3 nucleotide sequence: TGTGCCAGCAGCCTCACTAGCGGCGGGACCCAGTACTTC.

This clonotype was found many times. This sequence joins TRBV13 and TRBJ1-1; maybe TRBD1 (6 bases). The CDR3 runs to 14 residues. Per the germline V gene, CDR1 is PRHDT and CDR2 is FYEKMQ (reference sequence). Trimming pared 4 bases from V and 8 bases from J, leaving 17 bases between. CDR3 coding DNA: TGTGCCAGCAGCTCACTCAGACAGGACATAGAAGCTTTCTTT. Amino acid sequence: CASSSLRQDIEAFF.

This clonotype was seen at least ten times. This chain connects TRBV19 to TRBJ2-7; 7 bases agree with TRBD1. The junction had 15 bases not matched to a gene; V was cut back by 8 bases and J by 8 bases. CDR3 length: 14 residues. Germline CDR1 is LNHDA and CDR2 is SQIVND (reference sequence). The CDR3 here is CASRVSWQGDQQYF. The CDR3 DNA is TGTGCCAGTCGAGTTTCTTGGCAGGGGGACCAGCAGTACTTC.

The chain employs TRBV7-9 and TRBJ2-7; perhaps TRBD1 as D (6 bases). Trimming removed 5 bases at V and 6 bases at J, with 26 bases between. Germline V gives CDR1 SEHNR, CDR2 FQNEAQ (reference sequence). This CDR3 has 17 amino acids. The CDR3 bases are TGTGCCAGCAGCCCCCCCTTGGGTGGACAGCTTCTGCTCGAGCAGTACTTC. It specifies CASSPPLGGQLLLEQYF.

The table lists this clonotype with a count of one. The chain couples TRBV7-8 to TRBJ2-2; TRBD1 agrees at 9 bases. V was clipped by 5 bases and J by 4 bases; unmatched bases: 5. The CDR3 is 15 amino acids. Germline lookup yields CDR1 SGHVS and CDR2 FQNEAQ. The CDR3 sequence is CASSAGQGITGELFF. CDR3 sequence (DNA): TGTGCCAGCAGCGCGGGACAGGGAATCACCGGGGAGCTGTTTTTT.

Of note for this clonotype: It may be a read error: a sequence one base away is much more abundant. This chain links TRBV10-3 with TRBJ1-2; no clear D gene. This CDR3 is 14 amino acids long. V was clipped by 10 bases and J by 7 bases, with 22 bases between them. Germline V CDR1 and CDR2: ENHRY, SYGVKD. CDR3 sequence reads: CASTRRRQDVGYTF. In DNA, the CDR3 is TGTGCCAGCACCCGGCGGAGGCAGGACGTTGGCTACACCTTC.

J is TRBJ2-2 and V is TRBV15, with D possibly being TRBD1 (5 bases). This CDR3 spans 15 amino acids. The germline V gene encodes CDR1 LNHNV and CDR2 YYDKDF (reference sequence). Trimming took off 1 base at V and 4 bases at J, with 10 bases between the two ends. The chain's CDR3 is CATSRVGRRTGELFF. In nucleotides, the CDR3 is TGTGCCACCAGCAGAGTGGGGCGCCGCACCGGGGAGCTGTTTTTT.

The J gene is TRBJ2-5, the V gene TRBV2, with 8 bases identical to TRBD1. The CDR3 consists of 14 residues. Unmatched junction bases numbered 4, after V lost 3 bases and J lost 4 bases. Germline lookup yields CDR1 SNHLY and CDR2 FYNNEI. The CDR3 nucleotides read TGTGCCAGCAGTGAGACAGGGGACCGAGAGACCCAGTACTTC. It encodes CASSETGDRETQYF.

Many counts were recorded for this clonotype. V and J are TRBV29-1 and TRBJ1-2, with 9 bases aligning to TRBD1. The CDR3 covers 15 residues. Germline values: CDR1 SQVTM, CDR2 ANQGSEA. With 4 bases clipped from V and 7 bases from J, the junction kept 13 bases outside the gene matches. The CDR3 here is CSVGDRDRDFGGYTF. CDR3 sequence (DNA): TGCAGCGTTGGGGACCGGGACAGGGATTTCGGTGGCTACACCTTC.

A remark on this clonotype: One end of the junction does not line up with germline, which may come from a read error. The J gene is TRBJ2-7, the V gene TRBV7-9; D might be TRBD1 (5 bases). This CDR3 region has 14 residues. From germline, CDR1 is SEHNR and CDR2 FQNEAQ (reference sequence). Here the CDR3 reads CASSHLRGKYEQYF. The CDR3 DNA is TGCGCCAGCAGCCACCTAAGGGGAAAGTACGAGCAGTACTTC. The variable domain in full, with the rest retrieved from reference TRBV7-9 and TRBJ2-7, is DTGVSQNPRHKITKRGQNVTFRCDPISEHNRLYWYRQTLGQGPEFLTYFQNEAQLEKSRLLSDRFSAERPKGSFSTLEIQRTEQGDSAMYLCASSHLRGKYEQYFGPGTRLTVT.

Turning to this clonotype: One end of the junction does not line up with germline, which may come from a read error. This CDR3 is CASSSLKEEQYF. The DNA of the CDR3 is TGTGCCAGCAGCTCTCTTAAGGAGGAGCAGTACTTC. The V gene is TRBV5-1, the J gene TRBJ2-7; D is uncertain. CDR3 length: 12 amino acids. CDR1 is SGHRS and CDR2 is YFSETQ in the germline V gene.